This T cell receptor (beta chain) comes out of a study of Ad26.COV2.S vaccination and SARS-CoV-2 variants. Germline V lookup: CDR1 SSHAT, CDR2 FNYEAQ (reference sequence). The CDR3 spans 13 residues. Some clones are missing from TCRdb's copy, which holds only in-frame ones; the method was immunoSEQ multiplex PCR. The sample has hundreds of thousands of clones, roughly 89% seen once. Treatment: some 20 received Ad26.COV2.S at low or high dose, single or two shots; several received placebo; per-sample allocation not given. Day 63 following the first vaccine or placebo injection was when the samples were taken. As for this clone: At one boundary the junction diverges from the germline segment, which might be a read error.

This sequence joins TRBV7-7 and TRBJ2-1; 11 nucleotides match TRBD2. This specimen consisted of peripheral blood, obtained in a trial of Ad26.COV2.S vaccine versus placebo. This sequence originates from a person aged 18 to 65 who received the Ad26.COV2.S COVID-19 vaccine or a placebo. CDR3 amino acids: CASSTSGSDEQFF. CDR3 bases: TGTGCTAGCAGCACTAGCGGGAGCGATGAGCAGTTCTTC.